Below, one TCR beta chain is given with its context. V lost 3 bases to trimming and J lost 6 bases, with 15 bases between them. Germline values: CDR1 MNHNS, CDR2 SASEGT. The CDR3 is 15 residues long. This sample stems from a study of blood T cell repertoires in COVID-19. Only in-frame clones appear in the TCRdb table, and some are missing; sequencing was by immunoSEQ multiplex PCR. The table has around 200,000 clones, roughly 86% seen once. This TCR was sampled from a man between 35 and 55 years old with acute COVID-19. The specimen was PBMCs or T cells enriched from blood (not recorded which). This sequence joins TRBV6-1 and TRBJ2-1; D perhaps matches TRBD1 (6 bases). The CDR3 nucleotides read TGTGCCAGCAGTGATCCCGGGACAAGACCCAATGAGCAGTTCTTC. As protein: CASSDPGTRPNEQFF.